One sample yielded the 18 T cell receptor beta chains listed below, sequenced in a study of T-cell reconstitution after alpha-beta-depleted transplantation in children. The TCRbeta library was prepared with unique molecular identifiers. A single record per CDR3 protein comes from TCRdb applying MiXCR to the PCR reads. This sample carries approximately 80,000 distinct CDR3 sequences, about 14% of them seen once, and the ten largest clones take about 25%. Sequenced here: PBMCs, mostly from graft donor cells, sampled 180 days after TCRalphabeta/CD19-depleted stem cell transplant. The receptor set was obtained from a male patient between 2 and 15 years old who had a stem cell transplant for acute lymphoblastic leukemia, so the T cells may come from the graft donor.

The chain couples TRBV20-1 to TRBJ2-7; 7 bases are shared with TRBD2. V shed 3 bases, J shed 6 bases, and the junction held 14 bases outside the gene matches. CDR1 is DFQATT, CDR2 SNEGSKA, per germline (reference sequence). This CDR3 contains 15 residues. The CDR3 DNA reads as TGCAGTGCTAGGGTTTTGGGGGGGGTCTCGATCGAGCAGTACTTC. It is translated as CSARVLGGVSIEQYF.

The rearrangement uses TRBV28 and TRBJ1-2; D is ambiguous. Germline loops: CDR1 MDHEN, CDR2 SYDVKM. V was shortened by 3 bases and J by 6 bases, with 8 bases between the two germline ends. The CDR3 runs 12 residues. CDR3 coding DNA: TGTGCCAGCAGTTTTGCAAGGCATGGCTACACCTTC. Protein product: CASSFARHGYTF.

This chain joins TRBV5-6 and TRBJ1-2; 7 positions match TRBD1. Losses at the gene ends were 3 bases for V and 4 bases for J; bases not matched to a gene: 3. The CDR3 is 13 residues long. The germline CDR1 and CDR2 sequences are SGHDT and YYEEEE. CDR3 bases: TGTGCCAGCAGCTCCAGGGGGAGCTATGGCTACACCTTC. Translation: CASSSRGSYGYTF.

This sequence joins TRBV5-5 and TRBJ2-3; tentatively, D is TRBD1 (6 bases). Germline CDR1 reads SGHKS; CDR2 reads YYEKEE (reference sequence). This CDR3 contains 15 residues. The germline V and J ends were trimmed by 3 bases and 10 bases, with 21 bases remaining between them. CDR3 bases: TGTGCCAGCAGCTCCTGGGGGAGTCAAAGGGGGTCGCAGTATTTT. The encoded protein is CASSSWGSQRGSQYF.

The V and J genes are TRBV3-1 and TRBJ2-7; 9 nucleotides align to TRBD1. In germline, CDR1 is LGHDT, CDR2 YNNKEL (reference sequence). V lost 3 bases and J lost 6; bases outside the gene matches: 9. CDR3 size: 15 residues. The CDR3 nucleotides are TGTGCCAGCAGCCAGGCCCTCCGGACAGGGGTCGAGCAGTACTTC. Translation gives CASSQALRTGVEQYF.

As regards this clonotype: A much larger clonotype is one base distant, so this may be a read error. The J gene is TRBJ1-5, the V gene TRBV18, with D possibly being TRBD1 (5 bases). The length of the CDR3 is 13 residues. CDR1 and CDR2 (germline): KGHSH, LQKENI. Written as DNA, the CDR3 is TGTGCCAGCTCACAGACAGTTAATCAGCCCCACCATTTT. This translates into CASSQTVNQPHHF.

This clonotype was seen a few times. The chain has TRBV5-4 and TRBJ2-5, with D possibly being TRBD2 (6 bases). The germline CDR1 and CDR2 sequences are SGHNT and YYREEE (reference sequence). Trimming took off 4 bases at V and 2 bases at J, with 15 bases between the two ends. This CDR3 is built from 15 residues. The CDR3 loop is CASSRDSGRQETQYF. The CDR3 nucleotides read TGTGCCAGCAGCAGGGACTCGGGCCGTCAAGAGACCCAGTACTTC.

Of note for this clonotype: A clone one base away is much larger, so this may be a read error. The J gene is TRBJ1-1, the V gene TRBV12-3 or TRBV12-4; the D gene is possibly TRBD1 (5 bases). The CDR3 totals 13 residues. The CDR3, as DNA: TGTACCAGCACCCTCAGGGCTGGCACTGAAGCTTTCTTT. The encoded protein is CTSTLRAGTEAFF.

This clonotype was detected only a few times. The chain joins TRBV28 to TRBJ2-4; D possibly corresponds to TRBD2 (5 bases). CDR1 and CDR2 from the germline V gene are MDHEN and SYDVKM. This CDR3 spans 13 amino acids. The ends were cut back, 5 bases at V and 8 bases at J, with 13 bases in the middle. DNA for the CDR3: TGTGCCAGCAGTCCATGGTCGAGGGACATTCAGTACTTC. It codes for CASSPWSRDIQYF.

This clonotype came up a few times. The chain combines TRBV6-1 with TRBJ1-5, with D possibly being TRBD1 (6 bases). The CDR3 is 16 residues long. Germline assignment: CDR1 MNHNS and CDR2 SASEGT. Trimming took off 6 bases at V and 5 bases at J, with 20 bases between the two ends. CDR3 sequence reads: CASSRGGWTLDQPQHF. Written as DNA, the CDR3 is TGTGCCAGCAGCCGGGGGGGCTGGACACTTGATCAGCCCCAGCATTTT.

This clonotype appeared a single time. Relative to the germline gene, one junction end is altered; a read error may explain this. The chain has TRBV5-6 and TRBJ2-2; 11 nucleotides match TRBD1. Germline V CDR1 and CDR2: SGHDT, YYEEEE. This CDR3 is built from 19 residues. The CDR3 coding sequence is TGTGCCGGCAGCTTAGATTGGACAGGGGGCATGCAGCCCCTCGGGACGCTGTTTTTT. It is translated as CAGSLDWTGGMQPLGTLFF.

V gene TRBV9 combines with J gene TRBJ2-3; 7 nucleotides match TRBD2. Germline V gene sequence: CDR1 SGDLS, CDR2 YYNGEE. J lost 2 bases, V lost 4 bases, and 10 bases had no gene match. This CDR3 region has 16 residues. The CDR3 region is CASSPRAGENTDTQYF. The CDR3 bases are TGTGCCAGCAGCCCCCGGGCGGGAGAAAACACAGATACGCAGTATTTT.

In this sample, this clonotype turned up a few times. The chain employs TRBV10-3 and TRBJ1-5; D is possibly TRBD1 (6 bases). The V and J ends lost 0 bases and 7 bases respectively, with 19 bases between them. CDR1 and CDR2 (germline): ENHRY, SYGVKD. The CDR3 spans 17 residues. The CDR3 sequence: CAISESERGSSGQPQHF. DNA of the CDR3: TGTGCCATCAGTGAGTCGGAGAGGGGGTCCTCAGGCCAGCCCCAGCATTTT.

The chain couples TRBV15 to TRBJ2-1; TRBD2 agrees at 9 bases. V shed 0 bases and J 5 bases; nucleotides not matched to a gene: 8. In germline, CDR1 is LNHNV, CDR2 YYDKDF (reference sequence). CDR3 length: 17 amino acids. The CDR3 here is CATSRDKRLAVNNEQFF. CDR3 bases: TGTGCCACCAGCAGAGACAAAAGACTAGCGGTAAACAATGAGCAGTTCTTC.

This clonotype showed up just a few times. Here the CDR3 reads CASSRGGLAGLNTEAFF. In DNA form, the CDR3 reads TGTGCCAGCAGCCGGGGGGGCCTAGCAGGGCTGAACACTGAAGCTTTCTTT. The chain uses TRBV4-2 and TRBJ1-1; a possible D gene is TRBD1 (6 bases). CDR3 length: 17 residues. Per germline, CDR1 LGHNA and CDR2 YNFKEQ. V gave up 4 bases and J gave up 0 bases, with 18 bases separating them.

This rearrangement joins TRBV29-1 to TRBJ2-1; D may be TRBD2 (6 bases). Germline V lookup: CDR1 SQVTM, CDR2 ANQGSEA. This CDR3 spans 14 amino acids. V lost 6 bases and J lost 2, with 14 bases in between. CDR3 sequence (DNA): TGCAGCGTCCGAAGCGGGTCCCCCTACAATGAGCAGTTCTTC. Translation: CSVRSGSPYNEQFF.

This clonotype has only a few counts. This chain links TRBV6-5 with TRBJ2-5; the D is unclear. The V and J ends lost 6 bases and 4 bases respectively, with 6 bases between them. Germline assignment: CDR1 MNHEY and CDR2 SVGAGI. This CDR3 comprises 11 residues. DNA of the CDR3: TGTGCCAGCAGCCGTAGAGAGACCCAGTACTTC. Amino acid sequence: CASSRRETQYF.

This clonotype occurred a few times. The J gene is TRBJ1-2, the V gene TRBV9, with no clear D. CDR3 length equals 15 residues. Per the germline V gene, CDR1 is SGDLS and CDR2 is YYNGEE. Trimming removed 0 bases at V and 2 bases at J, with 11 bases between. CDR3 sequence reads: CASSVGRTENYGYTF. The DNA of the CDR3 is TGTGCCAGCAGCGTAGGGAGGACCGAAAACTATGGCTACACCTTC.